This T cell receptor (beta chain) was sequenced for a study of shared T cell receptors in the human thymus. Germline values: CDR1 SGDLS, CDR2 YYNGEE. The V gene lost 0 bases and the J gene lost 6 bases, with 10 bases spanning the gap. CDR3 length equals 14 residues. This table comes from immunoSEQ multiplex PCR, and its TCRdb copy is limited to in-frame clones, with some not included. The sample includes about 660,000 clones, over 75% of them seen just once. These data were likewise used in another study, on human thymus T cells. Per that study: Thymus was obtained from resections taken during corrective heart surgery. The authors found apparently biased V and J gene usage in thymic and blood repertoires. In unrelated individuals, thymic repertoires overlapped highly, according to related research.

Input material: thymocytes. The chain recombines TRBV9 with TRBJ2-1; no clear D. The sequence was collected from a boy under two years old with a congenital heart defect. CDR3 nucleotides: TGTGCCAGCAGCGTAGACGTAGTCATCAATGAGCAGTTCTTC. Its protein is CASSVDVVINEQFF.